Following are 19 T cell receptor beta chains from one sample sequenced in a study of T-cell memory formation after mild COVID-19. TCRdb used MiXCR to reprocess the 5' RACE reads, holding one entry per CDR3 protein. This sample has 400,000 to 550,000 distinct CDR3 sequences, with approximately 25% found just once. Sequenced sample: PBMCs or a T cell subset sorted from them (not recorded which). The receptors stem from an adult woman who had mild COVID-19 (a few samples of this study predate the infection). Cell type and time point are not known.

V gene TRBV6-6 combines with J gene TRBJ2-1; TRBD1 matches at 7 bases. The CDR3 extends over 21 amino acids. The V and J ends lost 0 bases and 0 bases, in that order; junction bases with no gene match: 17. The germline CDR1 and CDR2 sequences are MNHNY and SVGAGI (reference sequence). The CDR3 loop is CASSYSVEVTTGQSSYNEQFF. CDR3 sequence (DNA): TGTGCCAGCAGTTACTCCGTCGAAGTAACGACGGGACAGAGCTCCTACAATGAGCAGTTCTTC.

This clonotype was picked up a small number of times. The CDR3 protein is CSARNGQVLGYTF. CDR3 sequence (DNA): TGCAGTGCTAGAAACGGACAGGTACTTGGCTACACCTTC. V and J are TRBV20-1 and TRBJ1-2; TRBD1 agrees at 7 bases. There are 13 residues in the CDR3. J lost 7 bases, V lost 2 bases, and 7 bases had no gene match. Germline V gene data show CDR1 as DFQATT and CDR2 as SNEGSKA (reference sequence).

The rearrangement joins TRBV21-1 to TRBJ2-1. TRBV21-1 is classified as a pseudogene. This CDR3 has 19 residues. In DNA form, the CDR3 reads TGTGCCAGCAGCAAAGGGGGAAGGAAAAAGTTAAGCTCCTACAATGAGCAGTTCTTC. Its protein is CASSKGGRKKLSSYNEQFF.

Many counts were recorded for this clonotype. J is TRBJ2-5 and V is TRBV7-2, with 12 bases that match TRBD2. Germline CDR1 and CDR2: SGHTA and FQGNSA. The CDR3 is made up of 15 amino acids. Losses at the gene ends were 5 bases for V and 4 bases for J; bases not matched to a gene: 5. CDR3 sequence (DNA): TGTGCCAGCAGCGGGAAGGGACTAGCGGGAGAGACCCAGTACTTC. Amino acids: CASSGKGLAGETQYF.

CDR3 DNA sequence: TGTGCCAGCACTCACTGGACTAGCGGGAGTTACGAGCAGTACTTC. It is translated as CASTHWTSGSYEQYF. This sequence joins TRBV6-6 and TRBJ2-7; 13 nucleotides align to TRBD2. Trimming took 7 bases from V and 4 from J; bases not matched to a gene: 7. Germline-derived CDR1 and CDR2 are MNHNY and SVGAGI (reference sequence). This CDR3 contains 15 residues.

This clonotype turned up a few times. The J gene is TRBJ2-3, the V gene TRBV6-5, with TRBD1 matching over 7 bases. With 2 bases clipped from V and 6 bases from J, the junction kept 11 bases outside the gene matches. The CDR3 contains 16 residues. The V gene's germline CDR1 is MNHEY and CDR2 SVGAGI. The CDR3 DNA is TGTGCCAGCAGTTACGTTTCGACAGGGAAGGCGGATACGCAGTATTTT. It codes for CASSYVSTGKADTQYF.

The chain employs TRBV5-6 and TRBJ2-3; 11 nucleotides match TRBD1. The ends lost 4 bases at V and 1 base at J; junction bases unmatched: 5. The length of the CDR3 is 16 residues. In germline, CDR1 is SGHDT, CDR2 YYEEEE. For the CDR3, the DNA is TGTGCCAGCAGCGGAGGGACAGGGGGGGGCACAGATACGCAGTATTTT. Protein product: CASSGGTGGGTDTQYF.

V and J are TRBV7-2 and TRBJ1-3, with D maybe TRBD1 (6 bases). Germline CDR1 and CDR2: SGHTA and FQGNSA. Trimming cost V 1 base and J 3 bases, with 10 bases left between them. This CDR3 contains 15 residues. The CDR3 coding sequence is TGTGCCAGCAGCTTAGTGGTAGGGGGTGGAAACACCATATATTTT. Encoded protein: CASSLVVGGGNTIYF.

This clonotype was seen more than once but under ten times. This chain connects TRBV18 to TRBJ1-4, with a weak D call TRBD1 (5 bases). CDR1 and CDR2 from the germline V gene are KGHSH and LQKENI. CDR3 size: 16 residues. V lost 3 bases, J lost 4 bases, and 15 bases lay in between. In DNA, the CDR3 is TGTGCCAGCTCACCCCGGGCACAGGCCTTTAATGAAAAACTGTTTTTT. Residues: CASSPRAQAFNEKLFF.

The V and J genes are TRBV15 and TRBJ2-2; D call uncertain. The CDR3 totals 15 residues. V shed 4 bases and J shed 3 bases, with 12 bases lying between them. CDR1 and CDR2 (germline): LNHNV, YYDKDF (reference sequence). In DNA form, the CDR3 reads TGTGCCACCAGCACCCCTGGACCCTACACCGGGGAGCTGTTTTTT. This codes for CATSTPGPYTGELFF.

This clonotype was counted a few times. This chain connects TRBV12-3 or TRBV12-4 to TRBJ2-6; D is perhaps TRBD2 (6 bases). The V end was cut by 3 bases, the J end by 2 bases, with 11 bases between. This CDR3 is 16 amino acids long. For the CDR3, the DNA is TGTGCCAGCAGTTTCTGGGGCGGGACTGGGGCCAACGTCCTGACTTTC. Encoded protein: CASSFWGGTGANVLTF.

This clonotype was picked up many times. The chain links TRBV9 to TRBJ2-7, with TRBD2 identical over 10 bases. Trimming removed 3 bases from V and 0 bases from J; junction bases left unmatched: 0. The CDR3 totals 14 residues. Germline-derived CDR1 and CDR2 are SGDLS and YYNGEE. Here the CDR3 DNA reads TGTGCCAGCAGCGGGACTAGCGGCTCCTACGAGCAGTACTTC. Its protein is CASSGTSGSYEQYF.

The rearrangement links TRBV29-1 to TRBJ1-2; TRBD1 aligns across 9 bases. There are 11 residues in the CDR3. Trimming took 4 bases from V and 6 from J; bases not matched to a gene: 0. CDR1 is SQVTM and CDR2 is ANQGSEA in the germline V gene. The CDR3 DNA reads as TGCAGCGTTGGACAGGGGGATGGCTACACCTTC. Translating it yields CSVGQGDGYTF.

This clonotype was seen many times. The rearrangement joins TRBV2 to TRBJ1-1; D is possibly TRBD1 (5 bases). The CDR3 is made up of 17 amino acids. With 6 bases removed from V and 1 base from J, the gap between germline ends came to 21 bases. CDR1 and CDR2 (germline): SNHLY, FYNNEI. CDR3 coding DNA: TGTGCCAGCAGCCCCGTAGCAACAGATGGGGCGAACACTGAAGCTTTCTTT. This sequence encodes CASSPVATDGANTEAFF.

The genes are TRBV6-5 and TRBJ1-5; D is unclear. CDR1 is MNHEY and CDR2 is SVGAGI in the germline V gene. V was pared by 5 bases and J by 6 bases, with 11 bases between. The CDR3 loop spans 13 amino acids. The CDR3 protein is CASSNTGGQPQHF. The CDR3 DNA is TGTGCCAGCAGTAATACTGGTGGTCAGCCCCAGCATTTT.

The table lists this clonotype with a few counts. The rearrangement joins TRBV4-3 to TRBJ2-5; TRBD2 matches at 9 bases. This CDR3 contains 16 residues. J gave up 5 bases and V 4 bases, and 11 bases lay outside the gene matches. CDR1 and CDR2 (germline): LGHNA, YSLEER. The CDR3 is CASSPNTGLASETQYF. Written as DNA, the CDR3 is TGCGCCAGCAGCCCTAATACGGGACTAGCATCGGAGACCCAGTACTTC.

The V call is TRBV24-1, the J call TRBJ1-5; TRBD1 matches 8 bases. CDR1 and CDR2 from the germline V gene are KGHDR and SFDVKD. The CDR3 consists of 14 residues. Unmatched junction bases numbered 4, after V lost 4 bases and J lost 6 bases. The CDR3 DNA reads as TGTGCCACCAGTGACAGGACAGGGTTTCAGCCCCAGCATTTT. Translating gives CATSDRTGFQPQHF.

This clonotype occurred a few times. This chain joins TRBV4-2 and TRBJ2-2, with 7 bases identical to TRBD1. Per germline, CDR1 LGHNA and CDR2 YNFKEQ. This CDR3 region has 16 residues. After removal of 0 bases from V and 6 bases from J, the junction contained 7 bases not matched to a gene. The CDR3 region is CASSQDVGGYAGELFF. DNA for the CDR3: TGTGCCAGCAGCCAAGATGTAGGGGGCTATGCCGGGGAGCTGTTTTTT.

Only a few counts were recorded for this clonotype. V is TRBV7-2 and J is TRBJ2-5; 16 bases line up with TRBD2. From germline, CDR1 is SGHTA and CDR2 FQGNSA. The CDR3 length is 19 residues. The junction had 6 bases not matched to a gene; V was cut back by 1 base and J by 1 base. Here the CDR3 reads CASSLVGTSGGGVQETQYF. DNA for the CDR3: TGTGCCAGCAGCTTAGTTGGGACTAGCGGGGGGGGAGTCCAAGAGACCCAGTACTTC.